A selection of T cell receptor beta chains follows, all from one sample in a study of CD8+ T cells in alopecia areata. Generated by immunoSEQ multiplex PCR, the TCRdb table keeps only in-frame clones and is missing some. The profile shows under 350,000 clones, 58% of them singletons. Sequences were derived from CD4+ T cells sorted from blood, sampled at week 24, from a patient treated with tofacitinib. These receptors were collected from a human donor with alopecia areata. Both conserved end residues are part of each CDR3. A D gene is named only where the DNA matches it firmly. Expanded clones are given a class, and other clones once, few, many or no size at all.

TRBJ2-3	TRBD2	TRBV5-4	few	TGTGCCAGCAGCTTCGGACTAGTGTTCACAGATACGCAGTATTTT	CASSFGLVFTDTQYF
TRBJ2-2	.	TRBV6-5	.	TGTGCCAGCAGTTACTCGAAGAGGATAGGGAAGCTGTTTTTT	CASSYSKRIGKLFF
TRBJ1-5	.	TRBV4-3	.	TGCGCCAGCAGCCACGTCCGGAGCAATCAGCCCCAGCATTTT	CASSHVRSNQPQHF
TRBJ2-1	.	TRBV7-9	.	TGTGCCAGCAGCTTAGCTGGGGACAATGAGCAGTTCTTC	CASSLAGDNEQFF
TRBJ1-4	.	TRBV30	.	TGTGCCTGGAGTGTAAGGAGGGCGGCTAATGAAAAACTGTTTTTT	CAWSVRRAANEKLFF
TRBJ1-2	TRBD1	TRBV6-5	.	TGTGCCAGCAGGCCAGGGGGTAGGAACTATGGCTACACCTTC	CASRPGGRNYGYTF
TRBJ2-3	TRBD1	TRBV30	.	TGTGCCTTTTCCCGGGACAGGGAAATGGATACGCAGTATTTT	CAFSRDREMDTQYF
TRBJ2-7	TRBD1	TRBV30	.	TGTGCCTGGAGTAGGGACAGGTATAGCTCCTACGAGCAGTACTTC	CAWSRDRYSSYEQYF
TRBJ1-3	.	TRBV29-1	.	TGCAGCGTTGAAGAATTAGACACCATATATTTT	CSVEELDTIYF
TRBJ2-3	.	TRBV4-3	.	TGCGCCAGCAGCCAAATCACGGGTTCAGATACGCAGTATTTT	CASSQITGSDTQYF
TRBJ1-6	.	TRBV30	.	TGTGCCTGGAGTAGACGCTCCGGGCCACCCCTCCACTTT	CAWSRRSGPPLHF
TRBJ2-5	.	TRBV7-8	.	TGTGCCAGCAGCTTAGTTAGGGGGGAGACCCAGTACTTC	CASSLVRGETQYF
TRBJ1-6	TRBD1	TRBV27	few	TGTGCCAGCAGTGCCAAGACAGGGGATTCACCCCTCCACTTT	CASSAKTGDSPLHF
TRBJ2-3	.	TRBV5-6	.	TGTGCCAGCAGCGCAGGCAAAACAGGGCGACCAGATACGCAGTATTTT	CASSAGKTGRPDTQYF
TRBJ2-2	TRBD1	TRBV19	.	TGTGCCAGTAAAGGGACAGGGGCGAACACCGGGGAGCTGTTTTTT	CASKGTGANTGELFF
TRBJ2-3	.	TRBV10-3	.	TGTGCCATCAGGGAGAGTTCCACAGATACGCAGTATTTT	CAIRESSTDTQYF
TRBJ1-1	TRBD1	TRBV29-1	.	TGCAGCGCCGGGACAGGGAACACTGAAGCTTTCTTT	CSAGTGNTEAFF
TRBJ2-1	TRBD2	TRBV29-1	.	TGCAGCACTGAGACTAGCTGGGGCTTTGAGCAGTTCTTC	CSTETSWGFEQFF
TRBJ2-5	.	TRBV9	.	TGTGCCAGCAGCGTAGGTACGCTGGCGGAGACCCAGTACTTC	CASSVGTLAETQYF
TRBJ2-3	TRBD1	TRBV7-9	once	TGTGCCAGCAGCCCCAGCCCCGCAAGGGGGACAGCTACGCAGTATTTT	CASSPSPARGTATQYF
TRBJ1-2	TRBD1	TRBV6-5	.	TGTGCCAGCAGTTATGACCAGGGGGCTGGCTACACCTTC	CASSYDQGAGYTF
TRBJ2-5	TRBD2	TRBV30	few	TGTGCCTGCCAGGGGACTAGCCAAGGAAAGACCCAGTACTTC	CACQGTSQGKTQYF
TRBJ1-4	.	TRBV6-1	.	TGTGCCAGCTCAGGAGGGAAGGCGAATGAAAAACTGTTTTTT	CASSGGKANEKLFF
TRBJ2-3	.	TRBV14	.	TGTGCCAGCAGCCAAGAGCGGGGAGCCCTCACAGATACGCAGTATTTT	CASSQERGALTDTQYF
TRBJ1-5	.	TRBV9	few	TGTGCCAGCAGCGTAGATGCGTTGACGGAAAATCAGCCCCAGCATTTT	CASSVDALTENQPQHF